This TCR beta chain was observed in a study of blood T cells in healthy people across ages. Whole-study findings and limits: Unsorted PBMCs prevented conclusive naive versus antigen-experienced comparison. Both naive CD4+ cell counts and diversity were greater in long-lived donors than in aged donors.

PCR was performed a second time for 7 to 11 cycles using a sample-barcoded 5' primer and a J-beta primer mix. TCRdb re-called the 5' RACE reads through MiXCR, storing one row per CDR3 protein. Altogether some 850,000 distinct CDR3 sequences are present, about a quarter being singletons, with the ten largest covering around 3%. On this clonotype: Its antigen is undetermined.

Germline assignment: CDR1 SGHTA and CDR2 FQGTGA. V lost 1 base, J lost 8 bases, and 24 bases lay in between. There are 18 residues in the CDR3. These same data were also listed under a study on T cells of mothers and their children.

The receptor's source is a boy under 18 in good health. The chain recombines TRBV7-3 with TRBJ2-1; D possibly corresponds to TRBD2 (7 bases). Specimen: blood. The CDR3 sequence: CASSLIGGGGGLWDEQFF. DNA for the CDR3: TGTGCCAGCAGCTTAATTGGGGGGGGCGGGGGCCTCTGGGATGAGCAGTTCTTC.